At least ten counts were recorded for the clone carrying this TCR beta chain. Its antigen is undetermined. The entry originates in a study of glioma-infiltrating T cells. Study observations and caveats: Very few CDR3 sequences were shared between tissue and blood. Non-neoplastic patients had below-expected tissue-blood divergence, while all gliomas exceeded expectation.

The iRepertoire nested amplicon-rescue multiplex PCR amplified TCR alpha and beta CDR3s from RNA. For one-step reverse transcription and amplification, 100-400 ng of tissue mRNA or PBMC total RNA was used. Each CDR3 protein is one row after TCRdb ran MiXCR on the multiplex PCR reads. The profile shows about 110,000 distinct CDR3 sequences, 25% to 30% of them singletons. Germline V CDR1 and CDR2: MNHNS, SASEGT. V was shortened by 6 bases and J by 3 bases, with 23 bases between the two germline ends. The CDR3 is 17 amino acids. Material for sequencing was glioma tissue, nonneoplastic brain tissue, or PBMCs (not recorded which). The TCR originated in a human donor with low-grade glioma or glioblastoma, undergoing nonglioma brain surgery, or in good health (not recorded which). The J gene is TRBJ1-1, the V gene TRBV6-1; D is perhaps TRBD1 (5 bases). The CDR3 region is CASRPYSVGGFDTEAFF. CDR3 sequence (DNA): TGTGCCAGCAGGCCTTATTCAGTGGGGGGATTCGACACTGAAGCTTTCTTT.